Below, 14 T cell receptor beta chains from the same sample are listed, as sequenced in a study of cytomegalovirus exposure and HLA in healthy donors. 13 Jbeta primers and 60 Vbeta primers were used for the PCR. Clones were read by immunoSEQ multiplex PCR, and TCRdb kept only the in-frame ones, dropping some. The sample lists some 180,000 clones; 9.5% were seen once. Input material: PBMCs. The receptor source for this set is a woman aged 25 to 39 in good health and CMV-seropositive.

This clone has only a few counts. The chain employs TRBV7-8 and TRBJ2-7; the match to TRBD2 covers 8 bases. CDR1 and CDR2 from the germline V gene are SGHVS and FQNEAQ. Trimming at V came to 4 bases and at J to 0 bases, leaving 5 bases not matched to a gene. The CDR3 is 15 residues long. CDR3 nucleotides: TGTGCCAGCAGCTATAAGCGGGGGAGCTCCTACGAGCAGTACTTC. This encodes CASSYKRGSSYEQYF.

CDR3 loop: CASSGDRVRYNEQFF. DNA of the CDR3: TGTGCCAGCAGTGGTGACAGGGTCCGCTACAATGAGCAGTTCTTC. V is TRBV13 and J is TRBJ2-1; 7 nucleotides match TRBD1. CDR3 size: 15 residues. CDR1 PRHDT and CDR2 FYEKMQ come from the germline V gene (reference sequence). The V segment lost 6 bases and the J segment 3 bases; nucleotides outside the gene matches: 8.

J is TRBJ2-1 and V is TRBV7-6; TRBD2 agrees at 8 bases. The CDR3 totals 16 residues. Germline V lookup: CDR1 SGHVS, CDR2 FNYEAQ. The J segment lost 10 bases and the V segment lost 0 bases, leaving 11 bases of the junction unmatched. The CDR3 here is CASSLAGTSSSQEQFF. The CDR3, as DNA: TGTGCCAGCAGCTTAGCCGGGACTAGTTCGTCTCAGGAGCAGTTCTTC.

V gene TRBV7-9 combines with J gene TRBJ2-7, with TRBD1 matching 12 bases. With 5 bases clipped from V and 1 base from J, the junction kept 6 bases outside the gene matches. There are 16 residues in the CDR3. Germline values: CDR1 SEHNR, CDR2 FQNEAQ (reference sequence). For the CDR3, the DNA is TGTGCCAGCAGCCTCCGGGACAGGGGGCATTCCTACGAGCAGTACTTC. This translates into CASSLRDRGHSYEQYF.

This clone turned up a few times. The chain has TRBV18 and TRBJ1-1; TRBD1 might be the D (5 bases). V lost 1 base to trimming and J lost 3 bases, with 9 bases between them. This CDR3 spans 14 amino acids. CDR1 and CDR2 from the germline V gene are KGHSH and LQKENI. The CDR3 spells CASSPRGVDTEAFF. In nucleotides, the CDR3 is TGTGCCAGCTCACCACGGGGGGTAGACACTGAAGCTTTCTTT. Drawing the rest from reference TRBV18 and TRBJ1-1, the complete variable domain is NAGVMQNPRHLVRRRGQEARLRCSPMKGHSHVYWYRQLPEEGLKFMVYLQKENIIDESGMPKERFSAEFPKEGPSILRIQQVVRGDSAAYFCASSPRGVDTEAFFGQGTRLTVV.

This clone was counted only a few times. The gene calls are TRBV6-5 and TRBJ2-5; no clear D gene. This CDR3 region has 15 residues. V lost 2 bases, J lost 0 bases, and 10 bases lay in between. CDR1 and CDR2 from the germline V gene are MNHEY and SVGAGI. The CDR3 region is CASSYQRTYQETQYF. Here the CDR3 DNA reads TGTGCCAGCAGTTACCAGCGCACGTACCAAGAGACCCAGTACTTC.

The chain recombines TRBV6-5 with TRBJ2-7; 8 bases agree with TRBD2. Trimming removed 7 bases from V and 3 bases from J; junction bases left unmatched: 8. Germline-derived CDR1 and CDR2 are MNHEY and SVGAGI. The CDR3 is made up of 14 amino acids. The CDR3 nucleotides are TGTGCCAGCACTCCGAGAGCGGGAGTCTACGAGCAGTACTTC. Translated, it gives CASTPRAGVYEQYF.

CDR3 in amino acids: CASSILGTGRDEQYF. As DNA, the CDR3 is TGTGCCAGCAGTATTTTAGGGACAGGGAGGGACGAGCAGTACTTC. V and J are TRBV6-6 and TRBJ2-7, with TRBD1 matching 9 bases. CDR1 and CDR2 (germline): MNHNY, SVGAGI (reference sequence). The CDR3 has 15 amino acids. V dropped 5 bases and J dropped 5; count of bases not matched to a gene: 10.

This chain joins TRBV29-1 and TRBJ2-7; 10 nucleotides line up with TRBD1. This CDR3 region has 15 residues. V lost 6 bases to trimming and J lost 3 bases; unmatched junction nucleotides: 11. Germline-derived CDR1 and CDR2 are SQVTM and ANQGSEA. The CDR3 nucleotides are TGCAGCGTCCTACCGACAGGGGGCTCCCTCTACGAGCAGTACTTC. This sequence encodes CSVLPTGGSLYEQYF.

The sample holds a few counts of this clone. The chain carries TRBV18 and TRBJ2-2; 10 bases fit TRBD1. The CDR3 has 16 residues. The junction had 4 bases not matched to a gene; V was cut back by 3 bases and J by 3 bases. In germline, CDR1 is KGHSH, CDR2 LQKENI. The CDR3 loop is CASSPRTGGDTGELFF. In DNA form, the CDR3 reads TGTGCCAGCTCACCTCGGACAGGGGGGGACACCGGGGAGCTGTTTTTT. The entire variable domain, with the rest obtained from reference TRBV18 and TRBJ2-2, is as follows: NAGVMQNPRHLVRRRGQEARLRCSPMKGHSHVYWYRQLPEEGLKFMVYLQKENIIDESGMPKERFSAEFPKEGPSILRIQQVVRGDSAAYFCASSPRTGGDTGELFFGEGSRLTVL.

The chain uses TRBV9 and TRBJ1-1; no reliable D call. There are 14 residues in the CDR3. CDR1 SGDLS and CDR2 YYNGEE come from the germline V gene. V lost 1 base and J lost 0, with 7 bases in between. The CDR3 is CASSVRGLNTEAFF. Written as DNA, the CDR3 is TGTGCCAGCAGCGTACGGGGATTGAACACTGAAGCTTTCTTT.

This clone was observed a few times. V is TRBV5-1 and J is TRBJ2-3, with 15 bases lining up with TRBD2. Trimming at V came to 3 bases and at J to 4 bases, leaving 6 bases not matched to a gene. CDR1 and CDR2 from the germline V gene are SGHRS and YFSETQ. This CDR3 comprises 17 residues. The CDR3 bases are TGCGCCAGCAGCTGGAGGACTAGCGGGAGGGCGCCAGATACGCAGTATTTT. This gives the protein CASSWRTSGRAPDTQYF.

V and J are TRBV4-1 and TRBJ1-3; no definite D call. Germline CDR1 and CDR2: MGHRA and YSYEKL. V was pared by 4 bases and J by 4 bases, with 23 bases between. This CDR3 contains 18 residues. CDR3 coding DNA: TGCGCCAGCAGCCTAACAACGACGGTCGGGGATATAGGAAACACCATATATTTT. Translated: CASSLTTTVGDIGNTIYF.

The chain's CDR3 is CAISESTSGRHEQYF. The CDR3 DNA follows: TGTGCCATCAGTGAGTCGACTAGCGGGAGGCACGAGCAGTACTTC. The rearrangement joins TRBV10-3 to TRBJ2-7; 13 bases fit TRBD2. The CDR3 loop spans 15 amino acids. Trimming at V came to 0 bases and at J to 5 bases, leaving 1 base not matched to a gene. The germline CDR1 and CDR2 sequences are ENHRY and SYGVKD.